Listed below are T cell receptor beta chains from one sample, sequenced in a study of blood T cell repertoires in COVID-19. Method: immunoSEQ multiplex PCR; TCRdb's copy keeps in-frame clones and lacks some. The repertoire has 450,000 or so clones, about 89% of them found once; the top ten carry roughly 1.5%. Material for sequencing was peripheral blood. All receptors derive from a woman aged 40-49 years with COVID-19, enrolled during active disease. Each CDR3 is given without its conserved first and last residue. A D gene is named only where the DNA matches it firmly. The size entry is marked missing in some rows and otherwise reads once, few, many or a size class.

cdr3_aa: ATSEGTGIYEQY; v_call: TRBV15; j_call: TRBJ2-7; cdr3_length: 12; d_call: TRBD1; clone_size: -
cdr3_aa: ASSEQVSYEQY; v_call: TRBV2; j_call: TRBJ2-7; cdr3_length: 11; d_call: -; clone_size: -
cdr3_aa: ASSVLAGSGETQY; v_call: TRBV5-1; j_call: TRBJ2-5; cdr3_length: 13; d_call: TRBD2; clone_size: -
cdr3_aa: ASRLTGYFGVATNEKLF; v_call: TRBV27; j_call: TRBJ1-4; cdr3_length: 17; d_call: TRBD1; clone_size: -
cdr3_aa: ASSYRADTYNEQF; v_call: TRBV11-1; j_call: TRBJ2-1; cdr3_length: 13; d_call: -; clone_size: -
cdr3_aa: ASRMGQAYEQY; v_call: TRBV7-8; j_call: TRBJ2-7; cdr3_length: 11; d_call: TRBD1; clone_size: once
cdr3_aa: ASSNLQVLYEQY; v_call: TRBV28; j_call: TRBJ2-7; cdr3_length: 12; d_call: -; clone_size: -
cdr3_aa: ASRLSGGEAF; v_call: TRBV12-3/TRBV12-4; j_call: TRBJ1-1; cdr3_length: 10; d_call: TRBD1; clone_size: -
cdr3_aa: ASSQDLDRYNEQF; v_call: TRBV14; j_call: TRBJ2-1; cdr3_length: 13; d_call: TRBD1; clone_size: -
cdr3_aa: ASSYRTAPSTEAF; v_call: TRBV6-5; j_call: TRBJ1-1; cdr3_length: 13; d_call: -; clone_size: -
cdr3_aa: ASSEETGANYGYT; v_call: TRBV6-1; j_call: TRBJ1-2; cdr3_length: 13; d_call: -; clone_size: few
cdr3_aa: ASSYSSGSTDTQY; v_call: TRBV6-2/TRBV6-3; j_call: TRBJ2-3; cdr3_length: 13; d_call: -; clone_size: -
cdr3_aa: AWGPQGRVYYGYT; v_call: TRBV30; j_call: TRBJ1-2; cdr3_length: 13; d_call: -; clone_size: -
cdr3_aa: ASSFGDNEQF; v_call: TRBV11-3; j_call: TRBJ2-1; cdr3_length: 10; d_call: -; clone_size: few
cdr3_aa: ASSSLGAGDQPQH; v_call: TRBV27; j_call: TRBJ1-5; cdr3_length: 13; d_call: -; clone_size: -
cdr3_aa: ATRDSTNYGYT; v_call: TRBV10-3; j_call: TRBJ1-2; cdr3_length: 11; d_call: -; clone_size: -
cdr3_aa: ASSLIRGAGANVLT; v_call: TRBV5-8; j_call: TRBJ2-6; cdr3_length: 14; d_call: -; clone_size: -
cdr3_aa: ASSLSRTNEKLF; v_call: TRBV5-4; j_call: TRBJ1-4; cdr3_length: 12; d_call: -; clone_size: once
cdr3_aa: ASSMLPIGQSIDTGELF; v_call: TRBV19; j_call: TRBJ2-2; cdr3_length: 17; d_call: -; clone_size: -
cdr3_aa: ASSSRDRGKADLRGEKLF; v_call: TRBV21-1; j_call: TRBJ1-4; cdr3_length: 18; d_call: -; clone_size: -
cdr3_aa: ASSPQDRGLYEQY; v_call: TRBV6-5; j_call: TRBJ2-7; cdr3_length: 13; d_call: -; clone_size: -
cdr3_aa: ASSLPNRNTEAF; v_call: TRBV28; j_call: TRBJ1-1; cdr3_length: 12; d_call: -; clone_size: once
cdr3_aa: ASSQEMGAEYGYT; v_call: TRBV4-1; j_call: TRBJ1-2; cdr3_length: 13; d_call: -; clone_size: -
cdr3_aa: ASSLSPGAEANYGYT; v_call: TRBV5-1; j_call: TRBJ1-2; cdr3_length: 15; d_call: -; clone_size: -
cdr3_aa: ASSRGTESTDTQY; v_call: TRBV4-3; j_call: TRBJ2-3; cdr3_length: 13; d_call: TRBD1; clone_size: -
cdr3_aa: ASSLSTAGNTIY; v_call: TRBV7-2; j_call: TRBJ1-3; cdr3_length: 12; d_call: -; clone_size: -
cdr3_aa: ASSFYGAGVVGYT; v_call: TRBV28; j_call: TRBJ1-2; cdr3_length: 13; d_call: -; clone_size: -